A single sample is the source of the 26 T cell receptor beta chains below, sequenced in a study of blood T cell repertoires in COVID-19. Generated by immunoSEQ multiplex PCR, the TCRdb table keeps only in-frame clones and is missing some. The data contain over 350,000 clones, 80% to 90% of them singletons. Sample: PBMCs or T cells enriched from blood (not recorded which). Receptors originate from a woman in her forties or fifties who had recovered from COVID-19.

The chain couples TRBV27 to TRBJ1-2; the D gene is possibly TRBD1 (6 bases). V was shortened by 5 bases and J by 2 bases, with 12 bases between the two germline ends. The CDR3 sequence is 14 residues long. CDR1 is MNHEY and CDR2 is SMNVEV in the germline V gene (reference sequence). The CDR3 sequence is CASSRGQGNYGYTF. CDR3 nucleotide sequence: TGTGCCAGCAGTAGGGGTCAGGGGAACTATGGCTACACCTTC.

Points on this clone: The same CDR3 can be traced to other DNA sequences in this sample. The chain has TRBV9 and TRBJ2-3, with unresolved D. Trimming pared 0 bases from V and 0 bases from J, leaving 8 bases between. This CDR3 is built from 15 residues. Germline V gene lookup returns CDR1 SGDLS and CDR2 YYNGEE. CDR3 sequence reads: CASSVAGGSTDTQYF. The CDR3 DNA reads TGTGCCAGCAGCGTAGCTGGTGGCAGCACAGATACGCAGTATTTT. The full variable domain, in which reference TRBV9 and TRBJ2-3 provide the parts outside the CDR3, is DSGVTQTPKHLITATGQRVTLRCSPRSGDLSVYWYQQSLDQGLQFLIQYYNGEERAKGNILERFSAQQFPDLHSELNLSSLELGDSALYFCASSVAGGSTDTQYFGPGTRLTVL.

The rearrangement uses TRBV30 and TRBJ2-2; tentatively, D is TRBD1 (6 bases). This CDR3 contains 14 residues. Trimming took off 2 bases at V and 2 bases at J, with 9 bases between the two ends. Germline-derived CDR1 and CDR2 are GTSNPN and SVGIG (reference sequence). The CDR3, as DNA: TGTGCCTGGAGTATGGGGGCCAACACCGGGGAGCTGTTTTTT. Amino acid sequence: CAWSMGANTGELFF.

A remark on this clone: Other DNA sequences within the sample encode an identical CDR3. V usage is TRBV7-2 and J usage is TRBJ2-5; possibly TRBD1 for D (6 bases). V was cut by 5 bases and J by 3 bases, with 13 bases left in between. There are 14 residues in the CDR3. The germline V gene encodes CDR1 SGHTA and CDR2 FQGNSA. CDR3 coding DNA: TGTGCCAGCAGCCCCCGGACAGTCAAAGAGACCCAGTACTTC. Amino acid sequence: CASSPRTVKETQYF.

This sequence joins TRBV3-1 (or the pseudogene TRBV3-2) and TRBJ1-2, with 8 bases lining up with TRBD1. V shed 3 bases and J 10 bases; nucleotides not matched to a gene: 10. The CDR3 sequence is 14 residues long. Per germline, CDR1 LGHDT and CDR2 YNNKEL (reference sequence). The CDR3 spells CASSHTGTGQIYTF. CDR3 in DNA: TGTGCCAGCAGCCATACCGGGACAGGCCAAATCTACACCTTC.

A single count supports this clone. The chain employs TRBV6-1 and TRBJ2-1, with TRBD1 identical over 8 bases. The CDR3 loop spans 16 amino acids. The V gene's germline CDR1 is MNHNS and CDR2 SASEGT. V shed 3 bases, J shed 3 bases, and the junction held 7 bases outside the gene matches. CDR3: CASSDFNRGFYNEQFF. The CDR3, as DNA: TGTGCCAGCAGTGACTTTAACAGGGGGTTCTACAATGAGCAGTTCTTC.

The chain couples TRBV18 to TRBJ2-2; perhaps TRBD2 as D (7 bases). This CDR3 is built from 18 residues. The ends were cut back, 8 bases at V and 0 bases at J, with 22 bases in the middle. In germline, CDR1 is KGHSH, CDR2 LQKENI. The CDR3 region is CASRSPTGGAANTGELFF. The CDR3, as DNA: TGTGCCAGCCGGTCCCCGACTGGGGGGGCCGCGAACACCGGGGAGCTGTTTTTT.

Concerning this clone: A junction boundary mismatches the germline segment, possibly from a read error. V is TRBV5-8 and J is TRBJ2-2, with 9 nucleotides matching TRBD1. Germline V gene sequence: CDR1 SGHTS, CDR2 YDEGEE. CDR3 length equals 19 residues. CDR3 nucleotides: TGTGCCAGCAGCTTTGGCCCTCTCACAGGGGGCTTAGGCACCGGGAAGCTGTTTTTT. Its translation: CASSFGPLTGGLGTGKLFF. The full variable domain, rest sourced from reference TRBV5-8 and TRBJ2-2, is EAGVTQSPTHLIKTRGQQATLRCSPISGHTSVYWYQQALGLGLQFLLWYDEGEERNRGNFPPRFSGRQFPNYSSELNVNALELEDSALYLCASSFGPLTGGLGTGKLFFGEGSRLTVL.

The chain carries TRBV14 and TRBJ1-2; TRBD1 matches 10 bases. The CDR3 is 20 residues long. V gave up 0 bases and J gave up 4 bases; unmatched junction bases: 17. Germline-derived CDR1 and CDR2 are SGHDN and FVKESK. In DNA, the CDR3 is TGTGCCAGCAGCCAAGAATTGATGGCGACAGGGGGCCCCCGTACCTATGGCTACACCTTC. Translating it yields CASSQELMATGGPRTYGYTF. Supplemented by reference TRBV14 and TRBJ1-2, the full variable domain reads EAGVTQFPSHSVIEKGQTVTLRCDPISGHDNLYWYRRVMGKEIKFLLHFVKESKQDESGMPNNRFLAERTGGTYSTLKVQPAELEDSGVYFCASSQELMATGGPRTYGYTFGSGTRLTVV.

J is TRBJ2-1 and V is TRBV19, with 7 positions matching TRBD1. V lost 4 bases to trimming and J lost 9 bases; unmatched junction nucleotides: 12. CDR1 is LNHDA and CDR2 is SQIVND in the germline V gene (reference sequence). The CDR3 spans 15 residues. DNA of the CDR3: TGTGCCAGTAGTAAGCTGACAGGGATCATGAGTGAGCAGTTCTTC. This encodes CASSKLTGIMSEQFF.

CDR3 region: CASSRQGGRMNTEAFF. For the CDR3, the DNA is TGTGCCAGCAGCCGACAGGGTGGTAGAATGAACACTGAAGCTTTCTTT. The chain uses TRBV28 and TRBJ1-1; 7 bases are shared with TRBD1. This CDR3 has 16 amino acids. Germline assignment: CDR1 MDHEN and CDR2 SYDVKM. V lost 6 bases and J lost 0; bases outside the gene matches: 10.

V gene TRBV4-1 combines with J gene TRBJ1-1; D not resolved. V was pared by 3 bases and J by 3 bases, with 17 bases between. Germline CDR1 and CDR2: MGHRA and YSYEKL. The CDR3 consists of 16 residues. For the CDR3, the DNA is TGCGCCAGCAGCCATTTTATCGCACCACAAGACACTGAAGCTTTCTTT. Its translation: CASSHFIAPQDTEAFF.

CDR3 protein: CASSPGTGSYEQYF. The DNA for the CDR3 is TGTGCCAGCAGTCCCGGGACAGGGAGCTACGAGCAGTACTTC. The J gene is TRBJ2-7, the V gene TRBV4-2, with 9 bases identical to TRBD1. The V and J ends lost 6 bases and 3 bases, in that order; junction bases with no gene match: 6. Germline CDR1 LGHNA, CDR2 YNFKEQ. The CDR3 has 14 residues.

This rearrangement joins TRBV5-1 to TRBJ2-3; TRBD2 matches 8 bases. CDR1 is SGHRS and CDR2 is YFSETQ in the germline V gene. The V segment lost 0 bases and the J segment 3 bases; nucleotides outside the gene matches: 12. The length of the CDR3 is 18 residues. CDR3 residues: CASSLDPRSGGRTDTQYF. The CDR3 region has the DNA TGCGCCAGCAGCTTGGATCCTCGGAGCGGGGGAAGGACAGATACGCAGTATTTT.

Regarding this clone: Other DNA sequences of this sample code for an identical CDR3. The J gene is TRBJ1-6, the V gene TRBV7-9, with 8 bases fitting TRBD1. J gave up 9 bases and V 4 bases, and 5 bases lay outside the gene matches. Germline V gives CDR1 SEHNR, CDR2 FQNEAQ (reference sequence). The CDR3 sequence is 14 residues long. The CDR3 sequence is CASSSGQGGSPLHF. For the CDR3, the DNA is TGTGCCAGCAGCTCAGGACAGGGAGGTTCACCCCTCCACTTT.

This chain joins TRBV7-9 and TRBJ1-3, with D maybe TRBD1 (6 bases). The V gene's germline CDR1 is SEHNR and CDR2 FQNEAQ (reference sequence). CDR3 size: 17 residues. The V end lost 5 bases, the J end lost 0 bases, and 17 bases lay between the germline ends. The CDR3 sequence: CASSQNPDRNSGNTIYF. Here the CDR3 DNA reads TGTGCCAGCAGCCAAAACCCGGACAGAAACTCTGGAAACACCATATATTTT. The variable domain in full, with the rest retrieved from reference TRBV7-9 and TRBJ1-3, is DTGVSQNPRHKITKRGQNVTFRCDPISEHNRLYWYRQTLGQGPEFLTYFQNEAQLEKSRLLSDRFSAERPKGSFSTLEIQRTEQGDSAMYLCASSQNPDRNSGNTIYFGEGSWLTVV.

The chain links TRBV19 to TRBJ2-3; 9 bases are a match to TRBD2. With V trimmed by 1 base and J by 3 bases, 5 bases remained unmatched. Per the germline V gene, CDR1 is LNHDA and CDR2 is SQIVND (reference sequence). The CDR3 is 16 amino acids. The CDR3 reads CASSIVSGGVTDTQYF. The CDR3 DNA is TGTGCCAGTAGTATAGTTAGCGGGGGAGTGACAGATACGCAGTATTTT.

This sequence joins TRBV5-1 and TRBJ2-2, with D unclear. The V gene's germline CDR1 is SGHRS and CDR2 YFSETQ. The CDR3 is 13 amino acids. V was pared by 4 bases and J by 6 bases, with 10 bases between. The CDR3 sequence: CASSQTVAGELFF. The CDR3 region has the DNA TGCGCCAGCAGCCAAACAGTCGCCGGGGAGCTGTTTTTT.

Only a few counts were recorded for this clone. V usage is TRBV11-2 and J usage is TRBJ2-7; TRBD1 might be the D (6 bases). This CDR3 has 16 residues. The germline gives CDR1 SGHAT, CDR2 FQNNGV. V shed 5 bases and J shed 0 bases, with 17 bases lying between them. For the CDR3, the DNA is TGTGCCAGCAGCCCCAGGGGAACAGTATACTCCTACGAGCAGTACTTC. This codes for CASSPRGTVYSYEQYF.

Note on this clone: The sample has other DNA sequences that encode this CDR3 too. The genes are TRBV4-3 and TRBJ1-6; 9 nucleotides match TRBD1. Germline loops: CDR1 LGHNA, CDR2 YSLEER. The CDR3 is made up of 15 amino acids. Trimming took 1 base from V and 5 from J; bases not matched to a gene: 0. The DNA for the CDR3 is TGCGCCAGCAGCCAAGGGACAGGGGATAATTCACCCCTCCACTTT. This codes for CASSQGTGDNSPLHF.

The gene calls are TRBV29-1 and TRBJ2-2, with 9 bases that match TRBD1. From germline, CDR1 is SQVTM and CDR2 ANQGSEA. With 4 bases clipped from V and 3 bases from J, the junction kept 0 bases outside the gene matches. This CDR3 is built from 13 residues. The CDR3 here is CSVGQGDTGELFF. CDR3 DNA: TGCAGCGTTGGACAGGGGGACACCGGGGAGCTGTTTTTT.

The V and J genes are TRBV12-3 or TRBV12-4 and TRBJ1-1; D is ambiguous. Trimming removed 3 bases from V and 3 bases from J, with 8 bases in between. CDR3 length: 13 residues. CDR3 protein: CASSFKIDTEAFF. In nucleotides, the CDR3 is TGTGCCAGCAGTTTCAAAATTGACACTGAAGCTTTCTTT.

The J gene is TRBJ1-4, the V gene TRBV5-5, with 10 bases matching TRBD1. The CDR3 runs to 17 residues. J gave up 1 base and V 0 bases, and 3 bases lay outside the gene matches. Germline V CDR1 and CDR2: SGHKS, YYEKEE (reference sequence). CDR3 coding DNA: TGTGCCAGCAGCTTGGGGACAGGGGGACGAACTAATGAAAAACTGTTTTTT. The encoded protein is CASSLGTGGRTNEKLFF.

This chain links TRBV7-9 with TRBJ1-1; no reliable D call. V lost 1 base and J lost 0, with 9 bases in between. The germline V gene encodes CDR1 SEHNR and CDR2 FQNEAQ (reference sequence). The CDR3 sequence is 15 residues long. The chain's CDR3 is CASSLVPVMNTEAFF. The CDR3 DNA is TGTGCCAGCAGCTTAGTCCCGGTCATGAACACTGAAGCTTTCTTT.

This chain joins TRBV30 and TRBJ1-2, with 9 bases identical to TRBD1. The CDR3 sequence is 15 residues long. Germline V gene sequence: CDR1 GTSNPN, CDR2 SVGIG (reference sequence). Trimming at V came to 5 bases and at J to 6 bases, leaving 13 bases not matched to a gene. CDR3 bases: TGTGCCTGGCAACGGGACAGGGCGTTAGTAAATGGCTACACCTTC. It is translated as CAWQRDRALVNGYTF.

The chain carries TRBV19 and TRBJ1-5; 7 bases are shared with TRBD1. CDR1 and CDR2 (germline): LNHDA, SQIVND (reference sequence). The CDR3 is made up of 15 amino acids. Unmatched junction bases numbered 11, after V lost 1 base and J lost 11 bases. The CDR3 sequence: CASSIASNTGVAQHF. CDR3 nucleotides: TGTGCCAGTAGTATAGCGTCAAATACAGGGGTTGCCCAGCATTTT.